This record covers a single TCR beta chain. The target antigen is unknown. Amplification used 60 Vbeta primers and 13 Jbeta primers. Assay used: immunoSEQ multiplex PCR; TCRdb lists only in-frame clones, some missing. This sample contains roughly 40,000 clones. The junction had 5 bases not matched to a gene; V was cut back by 1 base and J by 2 bases. Germline-derived CDR1 and CDR2 are LGHNA and YSLEER. The CDR3 runs to 15 residues. This sample is part of a study of cytomegalovirus exposure and HLA in healthy donors. Study observations and caveats: Later genetic work tied a missense DCLRE1C variant to beta-chain V and J trimming.

The chain couples TRBV4-3 to TRBJ2-7; TRBD2 agrees at 7 bases. What was sequenced was PBMCs. This sequence originates from a man younger than 40 in good health and CMV-seronegative. The DNA of the CDR3 is TGCGCCAGCAGCCAAGTGGGAGGGCTAGCCTACGAGCAGTACTTC. This codes for CASSQVGGLAYEQYF.